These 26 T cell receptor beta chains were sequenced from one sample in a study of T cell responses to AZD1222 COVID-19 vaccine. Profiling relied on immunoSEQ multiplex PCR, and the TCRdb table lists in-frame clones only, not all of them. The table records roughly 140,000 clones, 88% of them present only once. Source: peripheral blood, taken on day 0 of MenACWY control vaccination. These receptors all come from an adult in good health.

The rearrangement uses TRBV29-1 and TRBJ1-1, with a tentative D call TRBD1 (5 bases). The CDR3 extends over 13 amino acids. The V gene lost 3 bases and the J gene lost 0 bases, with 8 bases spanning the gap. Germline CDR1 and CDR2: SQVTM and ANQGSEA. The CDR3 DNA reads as TGCAGCGTTGATACAGGCATGAACACTGAAGCTTTCTTT. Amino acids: CSVDTGMNTEAFF. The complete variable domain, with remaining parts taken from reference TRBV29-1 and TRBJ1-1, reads SAVISQKPSRDICQRGTSLTIQCQVDSQVTMMFWYRQQPGQSLTLIATANQGSEATYESGFVIDKFPISRPNLTFSTLTVSNMSPEDSSIYLCSVDTGMNTEAFFGQGTRLTVV.

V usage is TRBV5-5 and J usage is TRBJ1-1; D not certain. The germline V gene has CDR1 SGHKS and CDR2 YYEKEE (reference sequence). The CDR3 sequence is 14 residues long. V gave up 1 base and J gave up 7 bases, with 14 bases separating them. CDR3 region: CASSLSPGSGEAFF. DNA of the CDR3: TGTGCCAGCAGCTTGAGCCCGGGGTCGGGTGAAGCTTTCTTT.

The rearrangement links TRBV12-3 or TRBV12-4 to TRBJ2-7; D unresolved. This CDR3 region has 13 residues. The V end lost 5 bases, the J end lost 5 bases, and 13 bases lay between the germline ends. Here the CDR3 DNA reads TGTGCCAGCAGTCTCGGCAGGACGAACGAGCAGTACTTC. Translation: CASSLGRTNEQYF.

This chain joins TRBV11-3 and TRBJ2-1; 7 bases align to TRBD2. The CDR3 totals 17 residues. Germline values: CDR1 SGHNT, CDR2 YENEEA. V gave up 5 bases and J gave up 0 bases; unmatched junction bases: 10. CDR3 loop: CASSPNPGGGSYNEQFF. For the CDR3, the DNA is TGTGCCAGCAGCCCAAACCCTGGGGGGGGCTCCTACAATGAGCAGTTCTTC.

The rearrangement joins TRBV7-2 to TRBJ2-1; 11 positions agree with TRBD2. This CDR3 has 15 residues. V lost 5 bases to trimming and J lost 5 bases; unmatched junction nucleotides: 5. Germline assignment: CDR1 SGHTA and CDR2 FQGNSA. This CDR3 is CASSKTSGANNEQFF. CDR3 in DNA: TGTGCCAGCAGCAAGACTAGCGGGGCAAACAATGAGCAGTTCTTC.

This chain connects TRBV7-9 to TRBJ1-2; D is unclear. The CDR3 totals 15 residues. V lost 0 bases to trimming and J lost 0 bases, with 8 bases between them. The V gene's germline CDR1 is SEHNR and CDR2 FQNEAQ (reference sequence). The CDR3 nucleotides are TGTGCCAGCAGCTTAGCACCGTCAGCTAACTATGGCTACACCTTC. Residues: CASSLAPSANYGYTF.

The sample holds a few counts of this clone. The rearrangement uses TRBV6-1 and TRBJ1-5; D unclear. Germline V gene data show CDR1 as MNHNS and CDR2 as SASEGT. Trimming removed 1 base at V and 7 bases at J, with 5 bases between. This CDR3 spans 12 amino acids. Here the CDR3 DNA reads TGTGCCAGCAGTGAAGGAGCGCAGCCCCAGCATTTT. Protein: CASSEGAQPQHF.

The CDR3 DNA sequence: TGTGCCAGCAGTTTGTCGTCGGGGGCCTCCTACAATGAGCAGTTCTTC. Encoded protein: CASSLSSGASYNEQFF. The chain joins TRBV28 to TRBJ2-1; D may match TRBD1 or TRBD2 (6 bases each). The V gene's germline CDR1 is MDHEN and CDR2 SYDVKM. The CDR3 extends over 16 amino acids. Trimming cost V 3 bases and J 0 bases, with 12 bases left between them.

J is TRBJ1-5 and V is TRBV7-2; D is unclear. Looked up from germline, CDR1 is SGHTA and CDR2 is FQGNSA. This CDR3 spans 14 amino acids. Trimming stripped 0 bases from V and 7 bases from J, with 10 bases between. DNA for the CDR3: TGTGCCAGCAGCTTAGCGGGGAATAGGCAGCCCCAGCATTTT. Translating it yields CASSLAGNRQPQHF.

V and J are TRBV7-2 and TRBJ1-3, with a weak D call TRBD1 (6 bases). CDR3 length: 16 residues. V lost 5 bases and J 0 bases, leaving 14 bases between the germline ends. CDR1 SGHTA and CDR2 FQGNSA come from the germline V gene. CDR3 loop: CASSLRGGGSGNTIYF. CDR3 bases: TGTGCCAGCAGCCTCAGGGGTGGGGGCTCTGGAAACACCATATATTTT.

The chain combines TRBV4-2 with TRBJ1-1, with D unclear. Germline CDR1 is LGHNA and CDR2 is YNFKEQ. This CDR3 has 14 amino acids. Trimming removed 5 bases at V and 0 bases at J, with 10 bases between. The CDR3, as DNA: TGTGCCAGCAGCGCCCGGAGAGTGAACACTGAAGCTTTCTTT. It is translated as CASSARRVNTEAFF.

This CDR3 is CATSDPSGGYGYTF. The DNA of the CDR3 is TGTGCCACCAGTGATCCCAGCGGGGGCTATGGCTACACCTTC. The chain employs TRBV24-1 and TRBJ1-2; perhaps TRBD1 as D (5 bases). This CDR3 spans 14 amino acids. CDR1 is KGHDR, CDR2 SFDVKD, per germline. V lost 3 bases, J lost 4 bases, and 11 bases lay in between.

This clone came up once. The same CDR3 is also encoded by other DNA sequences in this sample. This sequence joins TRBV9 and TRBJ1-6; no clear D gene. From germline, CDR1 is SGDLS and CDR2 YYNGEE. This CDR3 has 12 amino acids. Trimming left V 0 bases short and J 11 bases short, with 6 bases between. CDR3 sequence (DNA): TGTGCCAGCAGCGTAGATGGTCCACCCCTCCACTTT. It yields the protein CASSVDGPPLHF.

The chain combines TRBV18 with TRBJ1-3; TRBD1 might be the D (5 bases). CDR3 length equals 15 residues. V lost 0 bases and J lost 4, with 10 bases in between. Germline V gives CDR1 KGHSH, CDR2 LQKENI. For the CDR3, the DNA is TGTGCCAGCTCACCACCGGCAGGGTACGGAAACACCATATATTTT. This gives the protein CASSPPAGYGNTIYF.

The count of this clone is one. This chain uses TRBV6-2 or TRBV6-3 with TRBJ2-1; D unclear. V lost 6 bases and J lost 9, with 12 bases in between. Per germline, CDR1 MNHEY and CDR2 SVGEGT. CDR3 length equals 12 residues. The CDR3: CASSEALLEQFF. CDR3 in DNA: TGTGCCAGCAGCGAGGCACTCCTTGAGCAGTTCTTC.

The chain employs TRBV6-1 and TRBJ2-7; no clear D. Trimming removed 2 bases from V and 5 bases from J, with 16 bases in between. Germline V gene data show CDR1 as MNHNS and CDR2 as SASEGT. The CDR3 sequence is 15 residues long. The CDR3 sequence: CASSEWSTPSDEQYF. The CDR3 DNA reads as TGTGCCAGCAGTGAATGGAGTACCCCCTCGGACGAGCAGTACTTC.

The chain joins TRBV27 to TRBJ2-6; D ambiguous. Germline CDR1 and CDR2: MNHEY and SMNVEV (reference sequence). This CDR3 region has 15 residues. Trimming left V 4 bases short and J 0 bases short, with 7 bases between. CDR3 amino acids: CASSSLFSGANVLTF. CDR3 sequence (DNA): TGTGCCAGCAGTTCCCTTTTCTCTGGGGCCAACGTCCTGACTTTC. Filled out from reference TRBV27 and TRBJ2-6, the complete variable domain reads EAQVTQNPRYLITVTGKKLTVTCSQNMNHEYMSWYRQDPGLGLRQIYYSMNVEVTDKGDVPEGYKVSRKEKRNFPLILESPSPNQTSLYFCASSSLFSGANVLTFGAGSRLTVL.

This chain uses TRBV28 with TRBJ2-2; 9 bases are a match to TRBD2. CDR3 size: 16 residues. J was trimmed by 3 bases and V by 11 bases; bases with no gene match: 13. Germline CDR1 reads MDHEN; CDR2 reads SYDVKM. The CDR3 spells CASKGTLAGHTGELFF. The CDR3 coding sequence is TGTGCCTCCAAGGGCACCCTAGCGGGACACACCGGGGAGCTGTTTTTT.

The CDR3 here is CASSIDRTQPQHF. The CDR3 DNA is TGTGCCAGCTCTATAGACAGGACCCAGCCCCAGCATTTT. This sequence joins TRBV18 and TRBJ1-5; maybe TRBD1 (6 bases). The CDR3 is 13 amino acids. V lost 6 bases, J lost 7 bases, and 13 bases lay in between. Germline CDR1 reads KGHSH; CDR2 reads LQKENI.

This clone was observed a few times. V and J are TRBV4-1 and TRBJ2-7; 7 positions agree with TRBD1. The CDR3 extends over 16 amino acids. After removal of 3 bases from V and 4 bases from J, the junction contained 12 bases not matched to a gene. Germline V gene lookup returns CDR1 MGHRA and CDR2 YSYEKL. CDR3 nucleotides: TGCGCCAGCAGCCACGGACGGGCCAGGGGGAGATACGAGCAGTACTTC. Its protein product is CASSHGRARGRYEQYF.

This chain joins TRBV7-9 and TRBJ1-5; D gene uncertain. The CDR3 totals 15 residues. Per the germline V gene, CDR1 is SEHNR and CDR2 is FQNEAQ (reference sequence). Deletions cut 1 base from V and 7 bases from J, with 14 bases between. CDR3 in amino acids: CASSLGGLGYQPQHF. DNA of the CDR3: TGTGCCAGCAGCTTAGGGGGTCTTGGTTACCAGCCCCAGCATTTT.

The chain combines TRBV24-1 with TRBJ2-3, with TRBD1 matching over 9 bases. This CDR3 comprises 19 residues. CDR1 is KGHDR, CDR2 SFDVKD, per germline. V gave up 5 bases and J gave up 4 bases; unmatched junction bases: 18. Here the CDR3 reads CATSGSGTGRRGKSDTQYF. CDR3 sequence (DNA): TGTGCCACCAGTGGATCCGGGACAGGGCGTCGGGGCAAGTCAGATACGCAGTATTTT.

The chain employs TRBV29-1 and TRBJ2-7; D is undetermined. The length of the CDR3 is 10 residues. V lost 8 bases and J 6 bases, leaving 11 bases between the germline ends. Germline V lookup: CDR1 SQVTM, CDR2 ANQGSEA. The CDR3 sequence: CSPLSSEQYF. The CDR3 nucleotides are TGCAGCCCCCTCAGTAGCGAGCAGTACTTC.

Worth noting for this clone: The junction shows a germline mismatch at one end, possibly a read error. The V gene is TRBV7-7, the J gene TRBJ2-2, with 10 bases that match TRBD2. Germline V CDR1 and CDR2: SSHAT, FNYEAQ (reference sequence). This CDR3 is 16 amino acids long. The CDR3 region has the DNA TGTGCTAGCAGCTCCATAGCGGGGGGTTACACCGGGGAGCTGTTTTTT. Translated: CASSSIAGGYTGELFF.

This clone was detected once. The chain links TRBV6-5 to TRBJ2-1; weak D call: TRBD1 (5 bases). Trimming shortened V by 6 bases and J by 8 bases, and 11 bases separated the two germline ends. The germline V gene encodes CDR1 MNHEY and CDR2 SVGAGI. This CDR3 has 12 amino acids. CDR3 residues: CASSNDRDEQFF. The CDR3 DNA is TGTGCCAGCAGCAATGACAGAGATGAGCAGTTCTTC.

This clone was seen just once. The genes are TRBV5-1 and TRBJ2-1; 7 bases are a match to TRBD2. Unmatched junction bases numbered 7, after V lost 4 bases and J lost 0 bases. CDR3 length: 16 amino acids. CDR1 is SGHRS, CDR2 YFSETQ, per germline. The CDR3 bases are TGCGCCAGCAGCCCGAGTGGGGGGGACTCCTACAATGAGCAGTTCTTC. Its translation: CASSPSGGDSYNEQFF.